A single sample gave rise to the 32 T cell receptor beta chains below, sequenced in a study of shared clonotypes between healthy human individuals. Here immunoSEQ multiplex PCR was the method, and the copy in TCRdb shows in-frame clones only, minus some. The top ten hold around 13% of the sample, which has around 530,000 clones, around three quarters seen once. The sequenced sample consisted of PBMCs. Every receptor here comes from a woman in her forties in good health. Some clones in this sample may be carry-over from other donors' samples.

The chain is built from TRBV2 and TRBJ2-1; weak D call: TRBD1 (6 bases). This CDR3 comprises 15 residues. Trimming stripped 6 bases from V and 5 bases from J, with 17 bases between. The germline CDR1 and CDR2 sequences are SNHLY and FYNNEI. The CDR3 bases are TGTGCCAGCAGCATCAGGGGCGAGGGGGACAATGAGCAGTTCTTC. It translates to CASSIRGEGDNEQFF.

As regards this clone: The same CDR3 arises from other DNA sequences in this sample as well. The chain recombines TRBV9 with TRBJ2-2; 9 bases match TRBD2. V gave up 2 bases and J gave up 5 bases; unmatched junction bases: 4. The germline V gene encodes CDR1 SGDLS and CDR2 YYNGEE. The CDR3 consists of 15 residues. CDR3 DNA: TGTGCCAGCAGCGTGGGCGGGAGGGGAACCGGGGAGCTGTTTTTT. It encodes CASSVGGRGTGELFF.

This chain connects TRBV14 to TRBJ2-5; D is perhaps TRBD1 (6 bases). CDR3 length: 13 residues. The germline CDR1 and CDR2 sequences are SGHDN and FVKESK. Trimming removed 6 bases at V and 1 base at J, with 9 bases between. CDR3 residues: CASSRTVQETQYF. In nucleotides, the CDR3 is TGTGCCAGCAGTCGGACAGTCCAAGAGACCCAGTACTTC.

The chain joins TRBV7-9 to TRBJ1-4, with D hard to call. V was shortened by 5 bases and J by 0 bases, with 10 bases between the two germline ends. The CDR3 sequence is 15 residues long. Germline V lookup: CDR1 SEHNR, CDR2 FQNEAQ (reference sequence). This CDR3 is CASSPDGATNEKLFF. The CDR3 DNA follows: TGTGCCAGCAGCCCGGACGGAGCAACTAATGAAAAACTGTTTTTT.

This clone occurred many times. The identical CDR3 is also encoded by other nucleotide sequences in the sample. The genes are TRBV7-9 and TRBJ2-5; the D gene could be TRBD1 or TRBD2 (5 bases each). The better agreement between TRBJ2-7 and the DNA end casts doubt on the J call. From germline, CDR1 is SEHNR and CDR2 FQNEAQ (reference sequence). The CDR3 spans 14 residues. The CDR3 nucleotides are TGTGCCAGCAGCTTAGTAGGGACCAGCTACGAGCAGTACTTC. Encoded protein: CASSLVGTSYEQYF.

The chain has TRBV6-4 and TRBJ2-2; 7 bases are a match to TRBD1. This CDR3 has 15 residues. Trimming took 2 bases from V and 2 from J; bases not matched to a gene: 2. Germline loops: CDR1 MRHNA, CDR2 SNTAGT. The CDR3 region has the DNA TGTGCCAGCAGTGACAGGGGGCCTAACACCGGGGAGCTGTTTTTT. This codes for CASSDRGPNTGELFF.

This clone appeared many times. CDR3 amino acids: CASSQDIGSGAYEQYF. DNA of the CDR3: TGTGCCAGCAGCCAAGATATCGGGAGTGGGGCCTACGAGCAGTACTTC. The rearrangement links TRBV4-2 to TRBJ2-7, with D maybe TRBD2 (6 bases). V was shortened by 0 bases and J by 2 bases, with 14 bases between the two germline ends. This CDR3 is built from 16 residues. Germline V gene sequence: CDR1 LGHNA, CDR2 YNFKEQ.

J is TRBJ1-4 and V is TRBV4-3; 9 nucleotides line up with TRBD1. Trimming removed 0 bases from V and 3 bases from J; junction bases left unmatched: 8. This CDR3 is 18 amino acids long. Germline V lookup: CDR1 LGHNA, CDR2 YSLEER. This CDR3 reads CASSQEGTGFSANEKLFF. CDR3 nucleotide sequence: TGCGCCAGCAGCCAAGAGGGGACAGGGTTCTCGGCTAATGAAAAACTGTTTTTT.

This clone was found many times. The chain employs TRBV28 and TRBJ2-3; D is possibly TRBD1 (5 bases). The V end was cut by 5 bases, the J end by 3 bases, with 12 bases between. Per the germline V gene, CDR1 is MDHEN and CDR2 is SYDVKM. The CDR3 spans 14 residues. CDR3 region: CASSLETATDTQYF. The DNA for the CDR3 is TGTGCCAGCAGTCTAGAGACAGCGACAGATACGCAGTATTTT.

This sequence joins TRBV6-1 and TRBJ1-4; D is undetermined. CDR3 length equals 15 residues. V was pared by 3 bases and J by 2 bases, with 10 bases between. Germline V CDR1 and CDR2: MNHNS, SASEGT. The CDR3 sequence: CASSDSGLTNEKLFF. The CDR3 DNA follows: TGTGCCAGCAGTGACTCCGGGTTGACTAATGAAAAACTGTTTTTT.

The chain carries TRBV28 and TRBJ2-7; no clear D. Germline values: CDR1 MDHEN, CDR2 SYDVKM. The length of the CDR3 is 14 residues. Trimming stripped 5 bases from V and 2 bases from J, with 13 bases between. In DNA, the CDR3 is TGTGCCAGCAGTATGCCGGATCTCGCCTACGAGCAGTACTTC. This codes for CASSMPDLAYEQYF.

There are a few counts of this clone. V gene TRBV9 combines with J gene TRBJ1-4; possibly TRBD1 for D (5 bases). Trimming left V 3 bases short and J 5 bases short, with 8 bases between. Germline CDR1 SGDLS, CDR2 YYNGEE. This CDR3 is built from 13 residues. CDR3 bases: TGTGCCAGCAGCGCCTGGGACAATGAAAAACTGTTTTTT. Its translation is CASSAWDNEKLFF.

Worth noting for this clone: This may come from a read error, since a much larger clone is one base off. The chain is built from TRBV7-3 and TRBJ2-1; D gene ambiguous. The CDR3 is made up of 15 amino acids. V dropped 5 bases and J dropped 4 bases, with 15 bases sitting between them. Germline CDR1 SGHTA, CDR2 FQGTGA. CDR3 residues: CASSPVVGRYNEQFF. For the CDR3, the DNA is TGTGCCAGCAGCCCCGTCGTGGGAAGGTACAATGAGCAGTTCTTC. Together with reference TRBV7-3 and TRBJ2-1, the CDR3 gives the full variable domain: GAGVSQTPSNKVTEKGKYVELRCDPISGHTALYWYRQSLGQGPEFLIYFQGTGAADDSGLPNDRFFAVRPEGSVSTLKIQRTERGDSAVYLCASSPVVGRYNEQFFGPGTRLTVL.

This rearrangement joins TRBV30 to TRBJ1-2, with TRBD1 as a possible D gene (5 bases). The CDR3 contains 15 residues. Germline CDR1 and CDR2: GTSNPN and SVGIG (reference sequence). V lost 2 bases and J lost 6, with 19 bases in between. CDR3 DNA: TGTGCCTGGAGTTCCACAAGGGTCGAGGGGAATGGCTACACCTTC. Translating gives CAWSSTRVEGNGYTF.

Notes on this clone: Other DNA sequences of this sample code for an identical CDR3. The V gene is TRBV9, the J gene TRBJ2-7, with D possibly being TRBD1 (5 bases). Trimming removed 1 base from V and 0 bases from J, with 8 bases in between. Germline V gene sequence: CDR1 SGDLS, CDR2 YYNGEE. The CDR3 has 14 amino acids. The CDR3 spells CASSVSTASYEQYF. The DNA of the CDR3 is TGTGCCAGCAGCGTATCGACAGCCTCCTACGAGCAGTACTTC.

The V gene is TRBV9, the J gene TRBJ1-4; the D is unclear. The CDR3 loop spans 15 amino acids. Germline V gene data show CDR1 as SGDLS and CDR2 as YYNGEE. Trimming shortened V by 1 base and J by 4 bases, and 11 bases separated the two germline ends. This CDR3 reads CASSVSEGDNEKLFF. The CDR3 DNA reads TGTGCCAGCAGCGTATCGGAGGGAGATAATGAAAAACTGTTTTTT.

This chain joins TRBV9 and TRBJ1-5, with D tentatively TRBD1 (5 bases). The V gene's germline CDR1 is SGDLS and CDR2 YYNGEE. Trimming removed 4 bases from V and 3 bases from J, with 11 bases in between. The CDR3 sequence is 14 residues long. The CDR3 nucleotides read TGTGCCAGCAGCCGCGGGGCAGTCAATCAGCCCCAGCATTTT. This sequence encodes CASSRGAVNQPQHF.

The chain recombines TRBV30 with TRBJ2-7; weak D call: TRBD2 (5 bases). The length of the CDR3 is 13 residues. V dropped 5 bases and J dropped 6 bases, with 17 bases sitting between them. Germline V gives CDR1 GTSNPN, CDR2 SVGIG (reference sequence). CDR3 amino acids: CAWYKEEVSEQYF. Written as DNA, the CDR3 is TGTGCCTGGTATAAGGAGGAAGTCTCCGAGCAGTACTTC.

The chain has TRBV2 and TRBJ1-3; 7 bases match TRBD1. Looked up from germline, CDR1 is SNHLY and CDR2 is FYNNEI. The CDR3 has 16 amino acids. Germline trimming cut 1 base from V and 0 bases from J; bases unmatched to any gene: 3. The CDR3 DNA is TGTGCCAGCAGTGAAGGACAGGGCCACTCTGGAAACACCATATATTTT. This sequence encodes CASSEGQGHSGNTIYF.

This clone came up once. The rearrangement uses TRBV6-1 and TRBJ2-1, with TRBD1 matching 7 bases. Germline V CDR1 and CDR2: MNHNS, SASEGT. The CDR3 totals 14 residues. V trimming: 4 bases; J trimming: 6 bases; junction bases outside the gene matches: 6. CDR3 sequence (DNA): TGTGCCAGCAGTGCCCGGAACAGGGGCAATGAGCAGTTCTTC. Protein sequence: CASSARNRGNEQFF.

This chain uses TRBV27 with TRBJ2-7; weak D call: TRBD2 (5 bases). Trimming took off 7 bases at V and 2 bases at J, with 21 bases between the two ends. The CDR3 sequence is 16 residues long. The germline V gene encodes CDR1 MNHEY and CDR2 SMNVEV (reference sequence). DNA for the CDR3: TGTGCCAGCATCGTACCCGGGGTACACCCCACCTACGAGCAGTACTTC. It yields the protein CASIVPGVHPTYEQYF.

The CDR3 DNA reads as TGTGCCAGCAGTTCCCTCTTCAGCCAGCCCCAGCATTTT. Protein sequence: CASSSLFSQPQHF. The gene calls are TRBV28 and TRBJ1-5; unclear D gene. V was clipped by 4 bases and J by 7 bases, with 11 bases between them. CDR3 length equals 13 residues. Per the germline V gene, CDR1 is MDHEN and CDR2 is SYDVKM.

The V and J genes are TRBV18 and TRBJ1-1; a possible D gene is TRBD1 (6 bases). The germline gives CDR1 KGHSH, CDR2 LQKENI. V was shortened by 2 bases and J by 4 bases, with 14 bases between the two germline ends. The CDR3 spans 15 residues. The CDR3 reads CASSPEGGLSTEAFF. In DNA, the CDR3 is TGTGCCAGCTCACCAGAGGGGGGCCTAAGCACTGAAGCTTTCTTT.

The V call is TRBV18, the J call TRBJ2-1; D gene unclear. Germline values: CDR1 KGHSH, CDR2 LQKENI. V was clipped by 8 bases and J by 7 bases, with 9 bases between them. This CDR3 has 11 residues. The CDR3 DNA sequence: TGTGCCAGCGCAGGTTTAAATGAGCAGTTCTTC. Translated: CASAGLNEQFF. Full variable domain (outside the CDR3, taken from reference TRBV18 and TRBJ2-1): NAGVMQNPRHLVRRRGQEARLRCSPMKGHSHVYWYRQLPEEGLKFMVYLQKENIIDESGMPKERFSAEFPKEGPSILRIQQVVRGDSAAYFCASAGLNEQFFGPGTRLTVL.

Of note for this clone: The same CDR3 is also encoded by other DNA sequences in this sample. This rearrangement joins TRBV7-9 to TRBJ2-3; D not resolved. The CDR3 contains 14 residues. Germline V lookup: CDR1 SEHNR, CDR2 FQNEAQ (reference sequence). V was clipped by 1 base and J by 2 bases, with 7 bases between them. The CDR3 region is CASSLGGNTDTQYF. CDR3 in DNA: TGTGCCAGCAGCTTAGGTGGCAACACAGATACGCAGTATTTT. The variable domain in full, with the rest retrieved from reference TRBV7-9 and TRBJ2-3, is DTGVSQNPRHKITKRGQNVTFRCDPISEHNRLYWYRQTLGQGPEFLTYFQNEAQLEKSRLLSDRFSAERPKGSFSTLEIQRTEQGDSAMYLCASSLGGNTDTQYFGPGTRLTVL.

The chain has TRBV6-1 and TRBJ2-7; 8 bases are a match to TRBD1. The CDR3 totals 15 residues. The V segment lost 3 bases and the J segment 1 base; nucleotides outside the gene matches: 5. CDR1 MNHNS and CDR2 SASEGT come from the germline V gene. Written as DNA, the CDR3 is TGTGCCAGCAGTGAGGACAGGACAGGGTCCTACGAGCAGTACTTC. This translates into CASSEDRTGSYEQYF.

Turning to this clone: Other nucleotide sequences in the sample specify the same CDR3. The V and J genes are TRBV5-1 and TRBJ2-7; unclear D gene. The germline V gene has CDR1 SGHRS and CDR2 YFSETQ. Deletions cut 1 base from V and 0 bases from J, with 2 bases between. This CDR3 contains 12 residues. The CDR3 region has the DNA TGCGCCAGCAGCTTGAGCTCCTACGAGCAGTACTTC. Translated: CASSLSSYEQYF.

CDR3 sequence (DNA): TGTGCCAGCAGCTTAGCGGGGTTTCAGCCCCAGCATTTT. Its protein product is CASSLAGFQPQHF. This chain joins TRBV7-2 and TRBJ1-5; D gene uncertain. The CDR3 is 13 residues long. Germline assignment: CDR1 SGHTA and CDR2 FQGNSA. V lost 0 bases and J 6 bases, leaving 6 bases between the germline ends.

The chain uses TRBV5-4 and TRBJ1-5; D not resolved. V shed 2 bases and J shed 6 bases, with 9 bases lying between them. This CDR3 contains 13 residues. CDR1 is SGHNT, CDR2 YYREEE, per germline (reference sequence). The CDR3 DNA reads TGTGCCAGCAGCTTTTTAATGGCTCAGCCCCAGCATTTT. Amino acid sequence: CASSFLMAQPQHF.

The gene calls are TRBV30 and TRBJ2-5; D is tentatively TRBD1 or TRBD2 (6 bases each). Gene TRBJ2-7 matches the end of the DNA better, so the J call may be wrong. This CDR3 has 15 residues. CDR1 is GTSNPN and CDR2 is SVGIG in the germline V gene (reference sequence). The CDR3 sequence is CAWSRTRGRLYEQYF. For the CDR3, the DNA is TGTGCCTGGAGTCGCACCCGGGGGCGCCTGTACGAGCAGTACTTC.

The J gene is TRBJ2-1, the V gene TRBV4-3; 8 nucleotides line up with TRBD2. This CDR3 region has 17 residues. Germline V gene lookup returns CDR1 LGHNA and CDR2 YSLEER. V dropped 0 bases and J dropped 1; count of bases not matched to a gene: 5. CDR3 sequence reads: CASSQDRTSGSYNEQFF. CDR3 coding DNA: TGCGCCAGCAGCCAAGATAGAACTAGCGGATCCTACAATGAGCAGTTCTTC.

This clone was recorded only once. The rearrangement uses TRBV7-3 and TRBJ1-5; 7 positions agree with TRBD1. J gave up 7 bases and V 5 bases, and 5 bases lay outside the gene matches. Germline V gene lookup returns CDR1 SGHTA and CDR2 FQGTGA. The CDR3 loop spans 13 amino acids. The CDR3 spells CASSPDRDQPQHF. The CDR3 DNA reads as TGTGCCAGCAGCCCAGACAGGGACCAGCCCCAGCATTTT. The whole variable domain, remainder taken from reference TRBV7-3 and TRBJ1-5, is GAGVSQTPSNKVTEKGKYVELRCDPISGHTALYWYRQSLGQGPEFLIYFQGTGAADDSGLPNDRFFAVRPEGSVSTLKIQRTERGDSAVYLCASSPDRDQPQHFGDGTRLSIL.